These 28 T cell receptor beta chains were sequenced from one sample in a study of T cells in Graves' hyperthyroidism and ophthalmopathy. Amplified TCR beta CDR3 regions derived from RNA transcripts. The HTBI primer set served for first-round RT-PCR of the TCR CDR3. From the multiplex PCR reads, TCRdb called clonotypes with MiXCR, one entry per CDR3 protein. The repertoire includes more than 150,000 distinct CDR3 sequences, about 15% of them detected once, and roughly 32% sits in the top ten. The sample comprised blood. All receptors derive from a woman between 45 and 60 years old with Graves' hyperthyroidism.

There are many counts of this clonotype. This rearrangement joins TRBV6-2 or TRBV6-3 to TRBJ2-7; D may correspond to TRBD1 or TRBD2 (5 bases each). Germline V gene data show CDR1 as MNHEY and CDR2 as SVGEGT. This CDR3 is 14 amino acids long. V lost 2 bases and J lost 2, with 10 bases in between. CDR3 sequence: CASSYGQGPYEQYF. The CDR3 nucleotides read TGTGCCAGCAGTTACGGTCAGGGACCCTACGAGCAGTACTTC.

The table lists this clonotype with many counts. V and J are TRBV20-1 and TRBJ1-5; D possibly corresponds to TRBD1 (5 bases). The length of the CDR3 is 13 residues. The germline CDR1 and CDR2 sequences are DFQATT and SNEGSKA (reference sequence). Trimming left V 6 bases short and J 5 bases short, with 14 bases between. CDR3: CSATVGEYQPQHF. DNA of the CDR3: TGCAGTGCCACAGTGGGGGAGTATCAGCCCCAGCATTTT.

The chain joins TRBV27 to TRBJ1-4; D is unresolved. The CDR3 extends over 13 amino acids. The germline gives CDR1 MNHEY, CDR2 SMNVEV (reference sequence). Trimming took off 8 bases at V and 10 bases at J, with 17 bases between the two ends. CDR3 bases: TGTGCCAGCCGCTACGGGTGGGGTGGAAAACTGTTTTTT. Translating gives CASRYGWGGKLFF.

Ten or more counts support this clonotype. The chain links TRBV7-6 to TRBJ1-1; TRBD1 matches at 7 bases. The length of the CDR3 is 14 residues. V lost 5 bases, J lost 1 base, and 4 bases stayed unmatched. CDR1 is SGHVS and CDR2 is FNYEAQ in the germline V gene. The CDR3 nucleotides read TGTGCCAGCAGCGAGGGGACAGCGAACACTGAAGCTTTCTTT. Its protein product is CASSEGTANTEAFF.

This clonotype was observed at least ten times. The V call is TRBV27, the J call TRBJ1-6; D is undetermined. Deletions cut 3 bases from V and 0 bases from J, with 15 bases between. The germline V gene has CDR1 MNHEY and CDR2 SMNVEV (reference sequence). This CDR3 contains 18 residues. This CDR3 reads CASSFRTLRSSYNSPLHF. CDR3 nucleotide sequence: TGTGCCAGCAGTTTCAGGACCCTCCGGAGCTCCTATAATTCACCCCTCCACTTT.

This clonotype was counted at least ten times. The V and J genes are TRBV6-1 and TRBJ2-6; 12 nucleotides agree with TRBD1. V shed 6 bases, J shed 2 bases, and the junction held 8 bases outside the gene matches. CDR1 and CDR2 (germline): MNHNS, SASEGT. This CDR3 spans 18 amino acids. CDR3 sequence (DNA): TGTGCCAGCAGGGTCGGGACAGGGGGCTCCCCTGGGGCCAACGTCCTGACTTTC. Translation: CASRVGTGGSPGANVLTF.

At least ten counts were recorded for this clonotype. The chain links TRBV5-5 to TRBJ1-1; TRBD1 agrees at 7 bases. Germline V gives CDR1 SGHKS, CDR2 YYEKEE (reference sequence). The CDR3 has 14 residues. V shed 5 bases and J 5 bases; nucleotides not matched to a gene: 9. CDR3 DNA sequence: TGTGCCAGCAGAGGATCAGGGGGTGAGACTGAAGCTTTCTTT. Residues: CASRGSGGETEAFF. The full variable domain, rest sourced from reference TRBV5-5 and TRBJ1-1, is DAGVTQSPTHLIKTRGQQVTLRCSPISGHKSVSWYQQVLGQGPQFIFQYYEKEERGRGNFPDRFSARQFPNYSSELNVNALLLGDSALYLCASRGSGGETEAFFGQGTRLTVV.

The chain recombines TRBV14 with TRBJ1-2, with D possibly matching TRBD1 (5 bases). Looked up from germline, CDR1 is SGHDN and CDR2 is FVKESK. This CDR3 region has 19 residues. V was cut by 0 bases and J by 4 bases, with 24 bases left in between. The CDR3 nucleotides are TGTGCCAGCAGCCAAGAAATCGCCGGAATGACGGGGGATCGCTATGGCTACACCTTC. The encoded protein is CASSQEIAGMTGDRYGYTF.

This clonotype was seen at least ten times. This chain joins TRBV6-1 and TRBJ2-3; no definite D call. The V gene lost 6 bases and the J gene lost 3 bases, with 10 bases spanning the gap. The CDR3 is made up of 13 amino acids. Germline V gene sequence: CDR1 MNHNS, CDR2 SASEGT. CDR3 coding DNA: TGTGCCAGCAGACCCGCCGTAACAGATACGCAGTATTTT. This encodes CASRPAVTDTQYF.

The chain recombines TRBV27 with TRBJ1-4; D is undetermined. The CDR3 runs to 16 residues. The germline V gene encodes CDR1 MNHEY and CDR2 SMNVEV (reference sequence). Trimming stripped 5 bases from V and 4 bases from J, with 17 bases between. CDR3 residues: CASSHQVQIDNEKLFF. The DNA for the CDR3 is TGTGCCAGCAGTCACCAGGTGCAAATAGATAATGAAAAACTGTTTTTT.

This chain connects TRBV20-1 to TRBJ1-5, with 7 bases identical to TRBD1. J was trimmed by 0 bases and V by 3 bases; bases with no gene match: 8. The germline CDR1 and CDR2 sequences are DFQATT and SNEGSKA (reference sequence). The CDR3 totals 16 residues. CDR3 amino acids: CSASRTGVLSNQPQHF. CDR3 in DNA: TGCAGTGCTAGCCGCACAGGGGTCCTTAGCAATCAGCCCCAGCATTTT.

This clonotype was observed at least ten times. This chain uses TRBV7-2 with TRBJ2-3; 9 bases map to TRBD2. J was trimmed by 0 bases and V by 3 bases; bases with no gene match: 4. Germline loops: CDR1 SGHTA, CDR2 FQGNSA. The CDR3 is 16 amino acids. The CDR3 DNA reads as TGTGCCAGCAGCTTCCGACTAGCGGCTAGCACAGATACGCAGTATTTT. Translated, it gives CASSFRLAASTDTQYF.

The DNA for the CDR3 is TGTGCCAGCAGCGCTCCGTCCGGGGTCACTGAAGCTTTCTTT. The encoded protein is CASSAPSGVTEAFF. The V gene is TRBV5-6, the J gene TRBJ1-1; no clear D. CDR1 and CDR2 (germline): SGHDT, YYEEEE. The CDR3 is 14 residues long. V was shortened by 4 bases and J by 4 bases, with 14 bases between the two germline ends.

The sample holds many counts of this clonotype. The V gene is TRBV18, the J gene TRBJ1-3, with D possibly matching TRBD1 (5 bases). V was clipped by 6 bases and J by 4 bases, with 16 bases between them. Germline CDR1 reads KGHSH; CDR2 reads LQKENI. The CDR3 has 15 amino acids. For the CDR3, the DNA is TGTGCCAGCTCGCCCGGGGCCGGCCGAGGAAACACCATATATTTT. As protein: CASSPGAGRGNTIYF.

This clonotype was found many times. Here the CDR3 reads CASSERLAGGISDTQYF. DNA of the CDR3: TGTGCCAGCAGTGAACGACTAGCGGGGGGTATATCAGATACGCAGTATTTT. The V and J genes are TRBV2 and TRBJ2-3; 13 bases are shared with TRBD2. V lost 2 bases and J lost 4; bases outside the gene matches: 6. Per germline, CDR1 SNHLY and CDR2 FYNNEI. This CDR3 has 17 residues.

This clonotype was seen at least ten times. The V call is TRBV28, the J call TRBJ1-2, with unresolved D. Germline V gene lookup returns CDR1 MDHEN and CDR2 SYDVKM. The CDR3 loop spans 13 amino acids. Trimming stripped 2 bases from V and 8 bases from J, with 12 bases between. The CDR3 loop is CASSLDRAGGYTF. CDR3 bases: TGTGCCAGCAGTTTAGATAGGGCGGGGGGCTACACCTTC.

This clonotype was detected a few times. For the CDR3, the DNA is TGTGCCAGCACCCCCCCGGGGGGACCCTACGAGCAGTACTTC. Translating gives CASTPPGGPYEQYF. The chain joins TRBV7-8 to TRBJ2-7; TRBD2 aligns across 7 bases. Looked up from germline, CDR1 is SGHVS and CDR2 is FQNEAQ. Losses at the gene ends were 7 bases for V and 2 bases for J; bases not matched to a gene: 8. The CDR3 has 14 amino acids.

The V call is TRBV12-3 or TRBV12-4, the J call TRBJ1-2; 10 nucleotides match TRBD1. Trimming took 6 bases from V and 6 from J; bases not matched to a gene: 10. This CDR3 has 15 amino acids. CDR3 nucleotide sequence: TGTGCCAGCAGGGCCCGGGACAGGGGATCCCATGGCTACACCTTC. Translated: CASRARDRGSHGYTF.

This clonotype appeared many times. The CDR3 is CSVLPGLANNEQFF. Written as DNA, the CDR3 is TGCAGCGTCCTTCCGGGACTAGCGAACAATGAGCAGTTCTTC. V is TRBV29-1 and J is TRBJ2-1; TRBD2 aligns across 10 bases. Germline V CDR1 and CDR2: SQVTM, ANQGSEA. There are 14 residues in the CDR3. The V gene end was trimmed by 6 bases and the J gene end by 5 bases; junction bases not matched to a gene: 7.

This clonotype was seen only a few times. The chain links TRBV20-1 to TRBJ2-5; 11 bases are a match to TRBD2. The V and J ends lost 2 bases and 5 bases, in that order; junction bases with no gene match: 7. Germline V gene data show CDR1 as DFQATT and CDR2 as SNEGSKA (reference sequence). This CDR3 region has 15 residues. CDR3 protein: CSARRASGGRETQYF. The CDR3 nucleotides read TGCAGTGCTAGACGGGCTAGCGGGGGGCGCGAGACCCAGTACTTC.

V is TRBV9 and J is TRBJ1-2, with D possibly TRBD1 on 5 matching bases. The CDR3 is 13 amino acids. Germline-derived CDR1 and CDR2 are SGDLS and YYNGEE. V was trimmed by 3 bases and J by 4 bases, leaving 10 bases between them. CDR3 DNA sequence: TGTGCCAGCAGCGACGGGGACGTCTATGGCTACACCTTC. This translates into CASSDGDVYGYTF.

Ten or more counts support this clonotype. The CDR3 region has the DNA TGTGCCAGCAGTTTAGGTTGGGGCAAAAACATTCAGTACTTC. Its protein product is CASSLGWGKNIQYF. The rearrangement links TRBV27 to TRBJ2-4, with no clear D. V lost 2 bases to trimming and J lost 3 bases, with 8 bases between them. This CDR3 is built from 14 residues. From germline, CDR1 is MNHEY and CDR2 SMNVEV (reference sequence).

In this sample, this clonotype turned up many times. The DNA for the CDR3 is TGTGCCGCACGTCTAGCAGCGAACACTGAAGCTTTCTTT. This codes for CAARLAANTEAFF. V gene TRBV19 combines with J gene TRBJ1-1; D gene unclear. The CDR3 is 13 residues long. Germline-derived CDR1 and CDR2 are LNHDA and SQIVND (reference sequence). V lost 11 bases and J 1 base, leaving 14 bases between the germline ends.

This clonotype was recorded at least ten times. The gene calls are TRBV3-1 and TRBJ1-2, with 7 nucleotides matching TRBD1. The CDR3 contains 14 residues. CDR1 LGHDT and CDR2 YNNKEL come from the germline V gene (reference sequence). Trimming took 4 bases from V and 7 from J; bases not matched to a gene: 9. CDR3 sequence (DNA): TGTGCCAGCAGCCCACCGGACAGGCGGAGTGGCTACACCTTC. It translates to CASSPPDRRSGYTF.

This clonotype was recorded a few times. V and J are TRBV19 and TRBJ2-7; the D call may be TRBD1 or TRBD2 (5 bases each). CDR3 length: 14 amino acids. The ends were cut back, 5 bases at V and 5 bases at J, with 16 bases in the middle. The germline V gene has CDR1 LNHDA and CDR2 SQIVND (reference sequence). For the CDR3, the DNA is TGTGCCAGTAGTTCCGGGGCAGGGTCGGACGAGCAGTACTTC. Amino acid sequence: CASSSGAGSDEQYF. The full variable domain, in which reference TRBV19 and TRBJ2-7 provide the parts outside the CDR3, is DGGITQSPKYLFRKEGQNVTLSCEQNLNHDAMYWYRQDPGQGLRLIYYSQIVNDFQKGDIAEGYSVSREKKESFPLTVTSAQKNPTAFYLCASSSGAGSDEQYFGPGTRLTVT.

This clonotype appeared many times. J is TRBJ2-1 and V is TRBV9; 8 bases agree with TRBD2. CDR1 and CDR2 from the germline V gene are SGDLS and YYNGEE. This CDR3 is 13 amino acids long. The V segment lost 0 bases and the J segment 9 bases; nucleotides outside the gene matches: 2. CDR3 DNA: TGTGCCAGCAGCGTAGGTAGCGGGGCTGAGCAGTTCTTC. As protein: CASSVGSGAEQFF.

At least ten counts were recorded for this clonotype. In DNA form, the CDR3 reads TGTGCCAGCAGCGCCCTTATTGTGGAGGAAAAACTGTTTTTT. Its translation is CASSALIVEEKLFF. V gene TRBV7-9 combines with J gene TRBJ1-4; D gene unclear. The CDR3 has 14 amino acids. V gave up 5 bases and J gave up 8 bases, with 15 bases separating them. Germline V lookup: CDR1 SEHNR, CDR2 FQNEAQ (reference sequence).

This chain joins TRBV28 and TRBJ2-3; no reliable D call. This CDR3 region has 12 residues. V was cut by 8 bases and J by 5 bases, with 11 bases left in between. Germline V gene data show CDR1 as MDHEN and CDR2 as SYDVKM. In DNA, the CDR3 is TGTGCCAGCGCTTCGCGGAGAGATACGCAGTATTTT. This translates into CASASRRDTQYF. Together with reference TRBV28 and TRBJ2-3, the CDR3 gives the full variable domain: DVKVTQSSRYLVKRTGEKVFLECVQDMDHENMFWYRQDPGLGLRLIYFSYDVKMKEKGDIPEGYSVSREKKERFSLILESASTNQTSMYLCASASRRDTQYFGPGTRLTVL.